This T cell receptor (beta chain) was documented in a study of blood T cell repertoires in COVID-19 (dated by TCRdb to the early 2020s). Background for the entire study: The collaborator samples originated in the United States, Italy and Spain and spanned the acute and convalescent phases of COVID-19. The material from the prospective study consisted of cDNA or gDNA derived from T cells, B-cell-depleted T cells, or PBMCs. Subjects who had been exposed to COVID-19, were actively infected with it, or had recovered from it provided the deeply sampled blood TCRbeta repertoires that made up the dataset. A freely available public database, intended as a resource for researchers studying the immune response to SARS-CoV-2, is where the repertoires were released. The samples were drawn from two sources: the first 160 participants of the ongoing ImmuneRACE study, and 1,254 subjects contributed by 6 global collaborators. The sample metadata nearly always contained a de-identified subject ID, COVID-19 status, age in years and sex. HLA class I and class II types, where available, came from metadata supplied by the sample provider rather than from assay-based typing. The paper as a whole reports these results and caveats: The amount of clinical and demographic metadata varied by source and participant and was provided uncurated.

Each collaborating institution followed its own protocols to collect whole blood in K2EDTA tubes. For TCRbeta analysis, collaborator samples were shipped as frozen whole blood, as isolated PBMCs, or as DNA extracted from either sample type. Ends trimmed: V by 7 bases, J by 7 bases; bases unmatched to a gene: 2. Including the terminal cysteine and phenylalanine, the CDR3 comprises 12 residues. The kept DNA is CDR3 alone, 36 bases in frame from the first base. Per the germline V gene, KGHDR is the CDR1 and SFDVKD is the CDR2. In the case of this clone: This clone's antigen is unknown. The record has no base qualities; no much larger clone is one base away.

TCRbeta CDR3 regions were amplified from genomic DNA by means of the immunoSEQ Assay, a bias-controlled multiplex PCR. From the authors' description of their analysis: Within the assay, amplification of reference gene primers was used to estimate how many nucleated cells each sample contained. To quantify the absolute abundance of each unique TCRbeta CDR3 rearrangement, sequence reads were collapsed and filtered. For each sample, productive Simpson clonality was calculated as the square root of Simpson's diversity index across productive rearrangements. TCRdb holds this immuneACCESS table with in-frame rearrangements only. Some clones are missing; in checked studies, unresolved V genes explain under half, and the rest has no known cause. For V, J and clone size, that table is used; D and trimming come from the DNA. For this sample the table gives about 210,000 clones, of which 90% to 95% were detected only once. The top ten clones comprise approximately 1.2% of the sample.

Sample: peripheral blood. This TCR was sampled from a man aged 25-45 years with acute or convalescent COVID-19. The rearranged chain carries TRBV24-1 and TRBJ2-2; 7 middle bases align to TRBD1. The base sequence is TGTGCCACCAGAGACAGGGTCGGGGAGCTGTTTTTT. Translated, this is CATRDRVGELFF.